A selection of T cell receptor beta chains follows, all from one sample in a study of CDR3 diversity in severe acne. TCRdb reanalysed the PCR reads using MiXCR and keeps one entry per CDR3 protein. The top ten clones hold 12% of a sample with around 94,000 distinct CDR3 sequences, 51% of them seen once. Sequenced sample: blood. Source of these receptors: a male donor with acne. Both conserved end residues are part of each CDR3. The D gene is left open where the match is weak. Size values are once, few and many counts, or a class for expanded clones, and some rows have none.

v_gene,j_gene,d_gene,abundance,CDR3nt,CDR3aa
TRBV5-1,TRBJ2-5,-,many,TGCGCCAGCAGCTTCCAAGAGACCCAGTACTTC,CASSFQETQYF
TRBV28,TRBJ1-6,-,few,TGTGCCAGCAGTTTAAGACGACAGTCATATAATTCACCCCTCCACTTT,CASSLRRQSYNSPLHF
TRBV7-2,TRBJ1-3,-,many,TGTGCCAGCAGCTTTTCAGGGGACTCTGGAAACACCATATATTTT,CASSFSGDSGNTIYF
TRBV7-8,TRBJ2-7,-,-,TGTGCCAGCAGCTTTCGCAGAGCCTCCTACGAGCAGTACTTC,CASSFRRASYEQYF
TRBV24-1,TRBJ2-2,-,-,TGTGCCAGCAGTTTCCAGGGGCGGACCGGGGAGCTGTTTTTT,CASSFQGRTGELFF
TRBV5-6,TRBJ2-7,TRBD2,-,TGTGCCAGCAGCTATACCGGGACTAGCGTGTGCGAGCAGTACTTC,CASSYTGTSVCEQYF
TRBV4-2,TRBJ2-2,-,-,TGTGCCAGCAGCCAAGATTACGGGGCCGGGGAGCTGTTTTTT,CASSQDYGAGELFF
TRBV7-9,TRBJ2-3,TRBD2,-,TGTGCCAGCAGCTGGACTAGCGGGAGAAGCACAGATACGCAGTATTTT,CASSWTSGRSTDTQYF
TRBV5-5,TRBJ2-7,-,-,TGTGCCAGCAGCGCCGGACACCACGAGCAGTACTTC,CASSAGHHEQYF
TRBV29-1,TRBJ1-2,TRBD1,-,TGCAGCGCCGTGTTGGTGACAGGGGGCCGAGGCTACACCTTC,CSAVLVTGGRGYTF
TRBV12-3/TRBV12-4,TRBJ2-1,-,many,TGTGCCAGCAGACGGACTGGTGGTTCCAATGAGCAGTTCTTC,CASRRTGGSNEQFF
TRBV20-1,TRBJ2-3,-,medium-sized,TGCAGTGCTCAGGGGTCGGCAGGGAGGGTGACAGATACGCAGTATTTT,CSAQGSAGRVTDTQYF
TRBV4-2,TRBJ1-2,TRBD1,-,TGTGTCAGCAGCCAAGAAACCGGGGACAGGGCGCATGGCTACACCTTC,CVSSQETGDRAHGYTF
TRBV20-1,TRBJ1-1,-,-,TGCAGTGCTAGTGCGGGGGACGCCGTGAACACTGAAGCTTTCTTT,CSASAGDAVNTEAFF
TRBV5-6,TRBJ2-3,-,few,TGTGCCAGCAGCTCGGGGGTCTCCAAAGGAGATACGCAGTATTTT,CASSSGVSKGDTQYF
TRBV12-3/TRBV12-4,TRBJ1-6,-,many,TGTGCCAGCAGTCCAGGACCCGCTACGCCCCTCCACTTT,CASSPGPATPLHF
TRBV7-9,TRBJ2-5,-,-,TGTGCCAGCAGCACTAATAGGGCTCTGGACCAAGAGACCCAGTACTTC,CASSTNRALDQETQYF
TRBV20-1,TRBJ1-6,TRBD1,-,TGCAGTGCGGACAGGGCGAAAGGGTCACCCCTCCACTTT,CSADRAKGSPLHF
TRBV2,TRBJ2-5,-,-,TGTGCCAGCAGTGATCGCCAGGGGATGGGGCTTGGAGAGACCCAGTACTTC,CASSDRQGMGLGETQYF
TRBV6-6,TRBJ2-7,-,once,TGTGCCAGCGGTGGGCGGTCCTACGAGCAGTACTTC,CASGGRSYEQYF
TRBV4-2,TRBJ2-1,-,-,TGTGCCAGCAGCCAAGTTGGCGACAATGAGCAGTTCTTC,CASSQVGDNEQFF
TRBV11-2,TRBJ2-7,TRBD2,many,TGTGCCAGCAGCTTGACTAGCACCTACGAGCAGTACTTC,CASSLTSTYEQYF
TRBV7-9,TRBJ2-1,-,-,TGTGCCAGCAGCGCCTCACAGGCCCAGTTCTTC,CASSASQAQFF
TRBV19,TRBJ2-7,-,many,TGTGCCAGTAGTATGCTCAGGGGTGGGGACTACGAGCAGTACTTC,CASSMLRGGDYEQYF
TRBV9,TRBJ2-1,TRBD1,-,TGTGCCAGCAGCGGGGACAGTCCCTCCTACAATGAGCAGTTCTTC,CASSGDSPSYNEQFF
TRBV7-2,TRBJ2-5,-,few,TGTGCCAGCAGCCCAAACCTCTGGCGGGATAAGAGAGAGACCCAGTACTTC,CASSPNLWRDKRETQYF
TRBV9,TRBJ2-5,-,many,TGTGCCAGCAGCGTAGGAGGCGGGCCCAGGGAGACCCAGTACTTC,CASSVGGGPRETQYF
TRBV13,TRBJ1-1,TRBD1,many,TGTGCCAGCAGCCGGGACAGGGACAATGCTGAAGCTTTCTTT,CASSRDRDNAEAFF
TRBV29-1,TRBJ2-7,-,-,TGCAGCGTTCTTATCAGCCCCAGGGGTCGGGGAGGCTACGAGCAGTACTTC,CSVLISPRGRGGYEQYF
TRBV2,TRBJ1-1,-,many,TGTGCCAGCAGTGAACAGGGGACACCCACTGAAGCTTTCTTT,CASSEQGTPTEAFF
TRBV20-1,TRBJ2-7,-,once,TGCAGTGCTAGAGAGATGGCGAACGAGCAGTACTTC,CSAREMANEQYF
TRBV4-1,TRBJ2-7,TRBD1,once,TGCGCCAGCAGCCAAGTGGGGCGGACAGGGGTAAACGAGCAGTACTTC,CASSQVGRTGVNEQYF
TRBV20-1,TRBJ2-1,-,-,-,CVLLCQQLLDGYNEQFF
TRBV20-1,TRBJ1-4,TRBD1,many,TGCAGTGCTAGGAAGGGACAGTCTAATGAAAAACTGTTTTTT,CSARKGQSNEKLFF
TRBV6-4,TRBJ1-4,-,-,TGTGCCAGCAGTGAAGCCACCGGACAGATCGAAAAACTGTTTTTT,CASSEATGQIEKLFF
TRBV7-3,TRBJ2-2,-,many,TGTGCCAGCAGCTTAAGTCTCGCAGGCACCGGGGAGCTGTTTTTT,CASSLSLAGTGELFF
TRBV24-1,TRBJ2-1,TRBD2,medium-sized,TGTGCCACCAGTGATATGACTAGCGGGTTCTACAATGAGCAGTTCTTC,CATSDMTSGFYNEQFF
TRBV9,TRBJ2-2,-,-,TGTGCCAGCAGCCACCGTCTAGGGGCCCCGAACACCGGGGAGCTGGTTTTT,CASSHRLGAPNTGELVF
TRBV11-1,TRBJ2-7,TRBD2,-,TGTGCCAGCAGCCAGGGACTAGCGGGAGGTCACGTATTC,CASSQGLAGGHVF
TRBV7-2,TRBJ2-5,-,-,TGTGCCAGCAGCCCATCGAGCAATCAGCCCCAGTACTTC,CASSPSSNQPQYF
TRBV4-3,TRBJ2-2,TRBD2,many,TGCGCCAGCAGCCAACTAGCGGGGATCACCGGGGAGCTGTTTTTT,CASSQLAGITGELFF
TRBV12-3/TRBV12-4,TRBJ2-3,-,many,TGTGCCAGTAGTAGGGTCGATACGCAGTATTTT,CASSRVDTQYF
TRBV25-1,TRBJ1-1,-,-,TGTGCCAGCAGTTTTTATGGGGCAGCTCAACTGAACACTGAAGCTTTCTTT,CASSFYGAAQLNTEAFF
TRBV20-1,TRBJ2-7,-,many,TGCAGTGCTCGGACTTTGAGGCTGGGCGGCGAGCAGTACTTC,CSARTLRLGGEQYF
TRBV19,TRBJ2-2,TRBD2,-,TGTGCCAGTAGGCCGGGGGGTGGGAACACCGGGGGGCTGTTTTTT,CASRPGGGNTGGLFF
TRBV25-1,TRBJ2-5,-,-,TGTGCCAGCAGTGAATTAACGATCCAAGAGACCCAGTACTTC,CASSELTIQETQYF
TRBV25-1,TRBJ2-2,TRBD2,-,TGTGCCAGCAGTGATGAGCTAGCGGGAGTACCCGGGGAGCTGTTTTTT,CASSDELAGVPGELFF
TRBV3-1,TRBJ1-6,-,few,TGTGCCAGCAGCCTTAGTTCGACCAATTCACCCCTCCACTTT,CASSLSSTNSPLHF
TRBV7-8,TRBJ2-1,-,many,TGTGCCAGCAGCTTAGATGCCAGTCTTTACAATGAGCAGTTCTTC,CASSLDASLYNEQFF
TRBV28,TRBJ2-1,-,-,TGTGCCAGCGACCGTGGGGGCCGTGAGCAGTTCTTC,CASDRGGREQFF
TRBV4-2,TRBJ1-1,TRBD1,-,TGTGCCAGCAGCCAAGATTATGGGACAGGGGCCACTGAAGCTTTCTTT,CASSQDYGTGATEAFF
TRBV19,TRBJ2-5,-,many,TGTGCCAGTAGTATCTCGACTGGCGGCGAGACCCAGTACTTC,CASSISTGGETQYF
TRBV29-1,TRBJ2-5,TRBD2,-,TGCAGCGTTGGAGGGACTAGCGGGAGACGGGCCGAGACCCAGTACTTC,CSVGGTSGRRAETQYF